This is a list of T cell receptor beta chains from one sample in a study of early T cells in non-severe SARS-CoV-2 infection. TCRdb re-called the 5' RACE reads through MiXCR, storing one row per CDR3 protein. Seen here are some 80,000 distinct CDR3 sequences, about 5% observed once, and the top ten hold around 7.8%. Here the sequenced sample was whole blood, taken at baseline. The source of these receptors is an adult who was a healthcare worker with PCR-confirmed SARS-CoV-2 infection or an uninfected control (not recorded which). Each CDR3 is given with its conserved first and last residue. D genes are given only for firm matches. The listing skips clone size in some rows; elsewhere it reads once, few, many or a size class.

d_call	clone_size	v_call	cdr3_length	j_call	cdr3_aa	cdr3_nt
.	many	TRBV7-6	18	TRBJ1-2	CASSLEGPHSLGNYGYTF	TGTGCCAGCAGCTTAGAAGGGCCGCACTCCTTAGGAAACTATGGCTACACCTTC
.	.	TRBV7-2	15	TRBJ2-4	CASSPPVPRGNIQYF	TGTGCCAGCAGCCCTCCCGTTCCCCGTGGGAACATTCAGTACTTC
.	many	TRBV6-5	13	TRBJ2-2	CASNWGGLGELFF	TGTGCCAGCAACTGGGGGGGGCTCGGGGAGCTGTTTTTT
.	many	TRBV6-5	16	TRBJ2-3	CASNRGAWEDTDTQYF	TGTGCCAGCAATCGCGGGGCGTGGGAGGACACAGATACGCAGTATTTT
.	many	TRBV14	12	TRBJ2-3	CASSPRTDTQYF	TGTGCCAGCAGCCCTCGCACAGATACGCAGTATTTT
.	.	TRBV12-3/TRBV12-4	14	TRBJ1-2	CASSSLAEGYGYTF	TGTGCCAGCAGTTCTTTGGCGGAAGGCTATGGCTACACCTTC
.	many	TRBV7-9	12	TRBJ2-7	CASSRARDEQYF	TGTGCCAGCAGCCGGGCTCGGGACGAGCAGTACTTC
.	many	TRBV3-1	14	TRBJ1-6	CASSQPDSYSPLHF	TGTGCCAGCAGCCAGCCTGACAGTTACTCACCCCTCCACTTT
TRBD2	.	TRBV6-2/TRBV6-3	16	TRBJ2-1	CASRPVTSGSYNEQFF	TGTGCCAGCAGACCGGTGACTAGCGGCTCCTACAATGAGCAGTTCTTC
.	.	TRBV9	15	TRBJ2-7	CASSVGVESSYEQYF	TGTGCCAGCAGCGTAGGAGTGGAGAGCTCCTACGAGCAGTACTTC
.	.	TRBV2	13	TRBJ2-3	CVSSATWAGVQYF	TGTGTCAGCAGCGCCACATGGGCGGGTGTGCAGTATTTT
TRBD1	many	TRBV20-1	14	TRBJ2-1	CSATDREPYNEQFF	TGCAGTGCCACCGACAGGGAACCCTACAATGAGCAGTTCTTC
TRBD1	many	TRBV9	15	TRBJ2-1	CASSVGGTAVMSQFF	TGTGCCAGCAGCGTAGGAGGGACAGCTGTAATGAGCCAGTTCTTC
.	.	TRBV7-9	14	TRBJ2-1	CASSFLADHNEQFF	TGTGCCAGCAGCTTCCTTGCAGACCACAATGAGCAGTTCTTC
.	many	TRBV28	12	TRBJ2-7	CASRGQGREQYF	TGTGCCAGCAGGGGGCAGGGACGGGAGCAGTACTTC
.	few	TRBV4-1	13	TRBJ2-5	CASSHPPQETQYF	TGCGCCAGCAGCCACCCCCCCCAAGAGACCCAGTACTTC
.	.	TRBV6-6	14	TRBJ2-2	CASYSSPNTGELFF	TGTGCCAGCTATAGCTCCCCAAACACCGGGGAGCTGTTTTTT
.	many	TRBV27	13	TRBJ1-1	CASSSLGETEAFF	TGTGCCAGCAGCTCCTTGGGGGAGACTGAAGCTTTCTTT
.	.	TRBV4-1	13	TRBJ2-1	CASKGVNYNEQFF	TGCGCCAGCAAGGGCGTCAACTACAATGAGCAGTTCTTC
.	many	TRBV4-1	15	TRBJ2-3	CASSPRESSTDTQYF	TGCGCCAGCAGTCCCAGAGAATCCAGCACAGATACGCAGTATTTT
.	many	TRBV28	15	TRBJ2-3	CASSLWGRSADTQYF	TGTGCCAGCAGTTTGTGGGGGAGGAGTGCAGATACGCAGTATTTT
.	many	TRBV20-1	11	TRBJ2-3	CSAPVPDTQYF	TGCAGTGCGCCGGTTCCAGATACGCAGTATTTT
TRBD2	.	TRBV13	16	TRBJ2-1	CASSLRLAGPNNEQFF	TGTGCCAGCAGCTTACGACTAGCGGGCCCTAACAATGAGCAGTTCTTC
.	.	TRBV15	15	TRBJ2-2	CATSRRAAGTGELFF	TGTGCCACCTCCCGGCGGGCGGCGGGAACCGGGGAGCTGTTTTTT
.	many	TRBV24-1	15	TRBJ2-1	CATSDQGQGGDEQFF	TGTGCCACCAGTGACCAAGGACAGGGAGGGGATGAGCAGTTCTTC
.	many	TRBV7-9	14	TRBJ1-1	CASSPRTANTEAFF	TGTGCCAGCAGCCCCCGGACGGCGAACACTGAAGCTTTCTTT